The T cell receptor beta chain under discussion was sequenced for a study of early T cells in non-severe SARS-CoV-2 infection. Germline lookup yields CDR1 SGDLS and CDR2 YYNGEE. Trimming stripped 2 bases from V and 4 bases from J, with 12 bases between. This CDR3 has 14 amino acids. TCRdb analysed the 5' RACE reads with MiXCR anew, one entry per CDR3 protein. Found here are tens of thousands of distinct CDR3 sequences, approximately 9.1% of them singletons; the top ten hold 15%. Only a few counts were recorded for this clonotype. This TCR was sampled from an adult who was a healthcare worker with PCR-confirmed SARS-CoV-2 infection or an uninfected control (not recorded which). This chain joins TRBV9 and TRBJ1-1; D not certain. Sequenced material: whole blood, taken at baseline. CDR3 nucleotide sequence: TGTGCCAGCAGCGTCGGCCCATCGGTCACTGAAGCTTTCTTT. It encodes CASSVGPSVTEAFF.